The 8 T cell receptor beta chains listed next were all sequenced from one sample in a study of T cells in tuberculosis. Using immunoSEQ multiplex PCR, the repertoire was profiled, and TCRdb retains in-frame clones only, with some absent. The table lists about 33,000 clones, 85% to 95% of them singletons. Sequencing was carried out using PBMCs. All receptors derive from a donor between 10 and 35 years old with latent tuberculosis or without tuberculosis infection. Some clones in this sample may be carry-over from other donors' samples.

The J gene is TRBJ2-1, the V gene TRBV13, with 12 bases identical to TRBD2. V was clipped by 0 bases and J by 4 bases; unmatched bases: 10. The CDR3 covers 19 residues. The germline gives CDR1 PRHDT, CDR2 FYEKMQ (reference sequence). The CDR3 protein is CASSLGLLAGGNRYNEQFF. The DNA of the CDR3 is TGTGCCAGCAGCTTAGGGTTACTAGCGGGGGGCAACCGATACAATGAGCAGTTCTTC.

The chain combines TRBV6-5 with TRBJ2-1, with 9 bases lining up with TRBD2. V gave up 5 bases and J gave up 7 bases; unmatched junction bases: 6. The CDR3 spans 14 residues. CDR1 is MNHEY and CDR2 is SVGAGI in the germline V gene. The CDR3 region is CASSTRGGANEQFF. The CDR3 DNA sequence: TGTGCCAGCAGTACCCGCGGGGGGGCTAATGAGCAGTTCTTC.

V gene TRBV27 combines with J gene TRBJ2-5, with D possibly being TRBD2 (5 bases). Trimming removed 6 bases from V and 9 bases from J, with 17 bases in between. The CDR3 is 13 residues long. The germline V gene encodes CDR1 MNHEY and CDR2 SMNVEV (reference sequence). The CDR3 loop reads CASSRSGPGAQYF. The CDR3, as DNA: TGTGCCAGCAGCCGAAGCGGCCCTGGAGCCCAGTACTTC.

The V gene is TRBV6-5, the J gene TRBJ2-3; 7 bases fit TRBD2. The length of the CDR3 is 15 residues. Per germline, CDR1 MNHEY and CDR2 SVGAGI. Trimming at V came to 0 bases and at J to 3 bases, leaving 3 bases not matched to a gene. The DNA of the CDR3 is TGTGCCAGCAGTTACTCACGGGGGGAAACAGATACGCAGTATTTT. Translated, it gives CASSYSRGETDTQYF.

The chain links TRBV5-1 to TRBJ2-5; TRBD2 aligns across 12 bases. V was pared by 0 bases and J by 1 base, with 1 base of the junction left unmatched. CDR1 is SGHRS and CDR2 is YFSETQ in the germline V gene. This CDR3 spans 16 amino acids. DNA for the CDR3: TGCGCCAGCAGCTTGGTACTAGCGGGGGGCCAAGAGACCCAGTACTTC. Translation gives CASSLVLAGGQETQYF.

The chain joins TRBV2 to TRBJ2-7; 7 bases align to TRBD1. Trimming cost V 4 bases and J 2 bases; bases outside gene matches: 5. Germline V lookup: CDR1 SNHLY, CDR2 FYNNEI. The CDR3 has 14 residues. The CDR3 region is CASSGTGTAYEQYF. The DNA for the CDR3 is TGTGCCAGCAGTGGTACCGGGACAGCCTACGAGCAGTACTTC. Complete variable domain (other parts from reference TRBV2 and TRBJ2-7): EPEVTQTPSHQVTQMGQEVILRCVPISNHLYFYWYRQILGQKVEFLVSFYNNEISEKSEIFDDQFSVERPDGSNFTLKIRSTKLEDSAMYFCASSGTGTAYEQYFGPGTRLTVT.

This rearrangement joins TRBV7-9 to TRBJ2-7; 8 nucleotides agree with TRBD2. From germline, CDR1 is SEHNR and CDR2 FQNEAQ (reference sequence). V gave up 4 bases and J gave up 5 bases; unmatched junction bases: 16. CDR3 length equals 17 residues. The CDR3: CASSSTASGTSSHEQYF. The DNA of the CDR3 is TGTGCCAGCAGCTCAACGGCATCCGGGACTAGTTCTCACGAGCAGTACTTC. Filled out from reference TRBV7-9 and TRBJ2-7, the complete variable domain reads DTGVSQNPRHKITKRGQNVTFRCDPISEHNRLYWYRQTLGQGPEFLTYFQNEAQLEKSRLLSDRFSAERPKGSFSTLEIQRTEQGDSAMYLCASSSTASGTSSHEQYFGPGTRLTVT.

This clone was found once. V is TRBV25-1 and J is TRBJ1-2; D is possibly TRBD1 (5 bases). V lost 4 bases and J 8 bases, leaving 14 bases between the germline ends. The CDR3 runs 13 residues. Germline V gives CDR1 MGHDK, CDR2 SYGVNS. CDR3 loop: CASSGGGYLGYTF. The CDR3 DNA sequence: TGTGCCAGCAGTGGGGGGGGATACTTGGGCTACACCTTC.